This TCR beta chain was sequenced for a study of cytomegalovirus exposure and HLA in healthy donors. Notes on the study in general: Researchers reported that a few CMV-associated chains were confirmed in vitro as CMV antigen-specific. Across donors, most TCRs were seen rarely, yet some public ones were widespread. Overall, some 160 TCR beta chains were annotated as cytomegalovirus-associated.

Clones were read by immunoSEQ multiplex PCR, and TCRdb kept only the in-frame ones, dropping some. Of fewer than 250,000 clones listed, over 75% are singletons. Germline V gene lookup returns CDR1 SGDLS and CDR2 YYNGEE. V shed 0 bases and J 5 bases; nucleotides not matched to a gene: 1. The CDR3 spans 15 residues. This clone came up once. Its antigen is currently unknown. Sequenced sample: PBMCs. The chain carries TRBV9 and TRBJ2-7, with 14 positions matching TRBD2. This sequence originates from a woman under 30 in good health and CMV-seropositive. Here the CDR3 reads CASSVVGLAGDEQYF. CDR3 nucleotides: TGTGCCAGCAGCGTAGTGGGACTAGCGGGAGACGAGCAGTACTTC.